This TCR beta chain derives from a study of T cell responses to AZD1222 COVID-19 vaccine. General observations from the study: Recipients of AZD1222 seropositive at baseline numbered only five or six. Reportedly, nearly half of unique spike TCRs recognized epitopes outside B.1.351/B.1.1.7 mutations. Vaccine-associated CD4 TCRs ranged over spike, dominating at 160-218 and 743-854.

CDR3 length equals 18 residues. CDR1 SEHNR and CDR2 FQNEAQ come from the germline V gene (reference sequence). The ends were cut back, 5 bases at V and 9 bases at J, with 31 bases in the middle. For this clone: Its antigen is as yet unknown.

Profiled with immunoSEQ multiplex PCR; TCRdb holds only in-frame clones, not every one. The sample consists of some 170,000 clones, 80% to 90% of them appearing once. Sequenced here: peripheral blood, sampled 28 days after the second dose of the MenACWY control vaccine. This TCR was recovered from an adult who received the MenACWY meningococcal vaccine as a control. The rearrangement uses TRBV7-9 and TRBJ2-5, with a possible D match to TRBD2 (6 bases). CDR3 region: CASSPGLIKGLAVGAQYF. The CDR3 nucleotides read TGTGCCAGCAGCCCCGGACTAATAAAAGGCCTTGCTGTAGGGGCCCAGTACTTC.